A single sample gave rise to the 14 T cell receptor beta chains below, sequenced in a study of blood T cell repertoires in COVID-19. This table comes from immunoSEQ multiplex PCR, and its TCRdb copy is limited to in-frame clones, with some not included. The table lists hundreds of thousands of clones, 85% to 90% of them singletons, with roughly 8.3% in the top ten. Sequenced sample: peripheral blood. Every receptor here comes from a woman aged 45-60 years with COVID-19, enrolled during active disease.

J is TRBJ1-5 and V is TRBV28; D gene unclear. CDR3 length: 14 residues. V lost 1 base and J lost 7, with 11 bases in between. Germline CDR1 reads MDHEN; CDR2 reads SYDVKM. The CDR3 protein is CASSLSLRGQPQHF. DNA of the CDR3: TGTGCCAGCAGTTTATCACTTCGAGGGCAGCCCCAGCATTTT. The full variable domain, with the rest looked up from reference TRBV28 and TRBJ1-5, is DVKVTQSSRYLVKRTGEKVFLECVQDMDHENMFWYRQDPGLGLRLIYFSYDVKMKEKGDIPEGYSVSREKKERFSLILESASTNQTSMYLCASSLSLRGQPQHFGDGTRLSIL.

V gene TRBV6-1 combines with J gene TRBJ1-2, with D maybe TRBD1 (5 bases). With 0 bases removed from V and 5 bases from J, the gap between germline ends came to 10 bases. CDR3 length: 14 residues. Germline CDR1 is MNHNS and CDR2 is SASEGT. This CDR3 is CASSEAGGGYGYTF. In nucleotides, the CDR3 is TGTGCCAGCAGTGAAGCTGGGGGGGGGTATGGCTACACCTTC.

This clone was counted a few times. The chain is built from TRBV5-5 and TRBJ1-6; a weak D match, TRBD1 (6 bases). This CDR3 has 15 amino acids. The germline gives CDR1 SGHKS, CDR2 YYEKEE (reference sequence). V was clipped by 0 bases and J by 5 bases, with 9 bases between them. CDR3 nucleotides: TGTGCCAGCAGCTTGGACAGGGTAGATAATTCACCCCTCCACTTT. This translates into CASSLDRVDNSPLHF.

The chain uses TRBV5-1 and TRBJ1-3; D perhaps matches TRBD1 (5 bases). The CDR3 contains 13 residues. V lost 4 bases and J lost 3, with 8 bases in between. Germline CDR1 SGHRS, CDR2 YFSETQ. This CDR3 is CASSPGVGNTIYF. The CDR3 DNA is TGCGCCAGCAGCCCGGGGGTTGGAAACACCATATATTTT.

In its sample, this clone was seen a few times. The chain employs TRBV19 and TRBJ1-5; no firm D call. Germline CDR1 and CDR2: LNHDA and SQIVND (reference sequence). The germline V and J ends were trimmed by 9 bases and 0 bases, with 15 bases remaining between them. The CDR3 covers 15 residues. The CDR3 is CASRREIYSNQPQHF. DNA of the CDR3: TGTGCCAGCCGGAGGGAGATTTATAGCAATCAGCCCCAGCATTTT.

This clone was recorded only once. The CDR3 loop reads CASSRDLTTGELFF. The CDR3, as DNA: TGTGCCAGCAGTCGGGACTTAACCACCGGGGAGCTGTTTTTT. V and J are TRBV6-5 and TRBJ2-2; weak D call: TRBD2 (6 bases). The ends were cut back, 5 bases at V and 4 bases at J, with 11 bases in the middle. In germline, CDR1 is MNHEY, CDR2 SVGAGI. The CDR3 runs to 14 residues.

The chain uses TRBV5-1 and TRBJ2-7; 7 bases line up with TRBD1. The junction had 5 bases not matched to a gene; V was cut back by 5 bases and J by 3 bases. Germline-derived CDR1 and CDR2 are SGHRS and YFSETQ. The CDR3 extends over 13 amino acids. The DNA of the CDR3 is TGCGCCAGCAGTAGACAGGGTATCTACGAGCAGTACTTC. Amino acid sequence: CASSRQGIYEQYF.

The chain joins TRBV19 to TRBJ1-1, with D perhaps TRBD1 (6 bases). The CDR3 runs 14 residues. Looked up from germline, CDR1 is LNHDA and CDR2 is SQIVND (reference sequence). Trimming removed 4 bases at V and 4 bases at J, with 13 bases between. The CDR3 reads CASSTLQGGTEAFF. The CDR3 nucleotides read TGTGCCAGTAGTACCCTACAGGGTGGCACTGAAGCTTTCTTT.

The rearrangement joins TRBV5-6 to TRBJ1-6; 10 bases line up with TRBD1. There are 13 residues in the CDR3. CDR1 is SGHDT, CDR2 YYEEEE, per germline. J lost 11 bases, V lost 6 bases, and 5 bases had no gene match. CDR3 in amino acids: CASTRDRGTPLHF. The CDR3 region has the DNA TGTGCCAGCACAAGGGACAGGGGAACACCCCTCCACTTT. The full variable domain, rest sourced from reference TRBV5-6 and TRBJ1-6, is DAGVTQSPTHLIKTRGQQVTLRCSPKSGHDTVSWYQQALGQGPQFIFQYYEEEERQRGNFPDRFSGHQFPNYSSELNVNALLLGDSALYLCASTRDRGTPLHFGNGTRLTVT.

The chain has TRBV5-1 and TRBJ2-1; TRBD2 aligns across 7 bases. Germline V gene sequence: CDR1 SGHRS, CDR2 YFSETQ. After removal of 5 bases from V and 4 bases from J, the junction contained 15 bases not matched to a gene. This CDR3 has 17 residues. The CDR3 loop reads CASRPHTAASGYNEQFF. In DNA, the CDR3 is TGCGCCAGCAGGCCCCACACGGCGGCTAGCGGATACAATGAGCAGTTCTTC.

The CDR3, as DNA: TGTGCCAGCAGCTTATCGCGGGGCTCCTACAATGAGCAGTTCTTC. Translating gives CASSLSRGSYNEQFF. This chain uses TRBV7-2 with TRBJ2-1; tentatively, D is TRBD2 (6 bases). This CDR3 region has 15 residues. Trimming took 2 bases from V and 0 from J, leaving 8 bases between them. Germline CDR1 SGHTA, CDR2 FQGNSA.

V gene TRBV10-3 combines with J gene TRBJ2-2; possible D gene TRBD1, 6 bases. CDR1 is ENHRY and CDR2 is SYGVKD in the germline V gene. V was cut by 6 bases and J by 4 bases, with 15 bases left in between. The CDR3 sequence is 15 residues long. In nucleotides, the CDR3 is TGTGCCATCAGGATGGGGGCGCAAGGCACCGGGGAGCTGTTTTTT. Encoded protein: CAIRMGAQGTGELFF.

This chain joins TRBV5-8 and TRBJ1-5, with 8 bases fitting TRBD1. The CDR3 has 15 amino acids. Looked up from germline, CDR1 is SGHTS and CDR2 is YDEGEE. The junction had 0 bases not matched to a gene; V was cut back by 0 bases and J by 1 base. The CDR3 region is CASSLGTGSNQPQHF. The DNA of the CDR3 is TGTGCCAGCAGCTTGGGGACAGGGAGCAATCAGCCCCAGCATTTT.

This sequence joins TRBV19 and TRBJ1-1, with D perhaps TRBD1 (6 bases). V was pared by 10 bases and J by 0 bases, with 21 bases between. Germline V gene sequence: CDR1 LNHDA, CDR2 SQIVND (reference sequence). The CDR3 covers 16 residues. The CDR3: CATSTGGASMNTEAFF. Written as DNA, the CDR3 is TGTGCCACCTCAACTGGGGGGGCTTCTATGAACACTGAAGCTTTCTTT.